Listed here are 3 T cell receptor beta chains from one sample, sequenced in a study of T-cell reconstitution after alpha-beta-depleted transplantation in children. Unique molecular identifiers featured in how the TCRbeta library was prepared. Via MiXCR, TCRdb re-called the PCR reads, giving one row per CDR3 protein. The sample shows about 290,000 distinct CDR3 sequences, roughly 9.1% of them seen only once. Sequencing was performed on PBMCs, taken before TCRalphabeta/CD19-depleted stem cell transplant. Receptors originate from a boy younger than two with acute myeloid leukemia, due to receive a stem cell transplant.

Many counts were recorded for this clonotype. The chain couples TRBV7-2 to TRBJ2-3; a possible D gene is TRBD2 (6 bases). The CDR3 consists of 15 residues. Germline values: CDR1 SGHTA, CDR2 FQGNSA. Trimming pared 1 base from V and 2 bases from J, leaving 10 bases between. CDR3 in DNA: TGTGCCAGCAGCTTAGGGGGGGTCCTCACAGATACGCAGTATTTT. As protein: CASSLGGVLTDTQYF.

CDR3 in DNA: TGTGCCAGCTCACCACCCGGGACAGGGAACAATGAGCAGTTCTTC. It specifies CASSPPGTGNNEQFF. The V gene is TRBV18, the J gene TRBJ2-1; TRBD1 matches at 9 bases. The V gene end was trimmed by 0 bases and the J gene end by 5 bases; junction bases not matched to a gene: 2. This CDR3 is built from 15 residues. Germline V gene sequence: CDR1 KGHSH, CDR2 LQKENI. The full variable domain, in which reference TRBV18 and TRBJ2-1 provide the parts outside the CDR3, is NAGVMQNPRHLVRRRGQEARLRCSPMKGHSHVYWYRQLPEEGLKFMVYLQKENIIDESGMPKERFSAEFPKEGPSILRIQQVVRGDSAAYFCASSPPGTGNNEQFFGPGTRLTVL.

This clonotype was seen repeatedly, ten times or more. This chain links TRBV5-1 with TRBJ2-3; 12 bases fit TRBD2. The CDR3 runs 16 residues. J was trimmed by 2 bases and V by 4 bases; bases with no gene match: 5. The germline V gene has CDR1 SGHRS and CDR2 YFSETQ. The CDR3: CASSRRLAGVTDTQYF. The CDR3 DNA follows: TGCGCCAGCAGCCGTCGACTAGCGGGGGTCACAGATACGCAGTATTTT.